These 32 T cell receptor beta chains originate from one sample sequenced in a study of blood T cell repertoires in COVID-19. TCRdb's copy holds only in-frame clones and misses some; the assay was immunoSEQ multiplex PCR. The table shows fewer than 70,000 clones, with around 82% occurring only once. Sequencing was carried out using peripheral blood. The receptor source for this set is a man aged 50 to 59 with active COVID-19.

This chain connects TRBV12-3 or TRBV12-4 to TRBJ2-3, with D perhaps matching TRBD2 (6 bases). Trimming took 3 bases from V and 4 from J, leaving 8 bases between them. The CDR3 has 13 residues. The CDR3 nucleotides read TGTGCCAGCAGTTTGCCGGGGGCAGATACGCAGTATTTT. Its translation: CASSLPGADTQYF.

The rearrangement uses TRBV2 and TRBJ1-1; D is uncertain. The CDR3 runs to 19 residues. The V gene's germline CDR1 is SNHLY and CDR2 FYNNEI. With 1 base removed from V and 4 bases from J, the gap between germline ends came to 25 bases. The CDR3 loop reads CASSEGIVRGSGRVTEAFF. The DNA of the CDR3 is TGTGCCAGCAGTGAAGGCATAGTGCGCGGGTCGGGGAGGGTCACTGAAGCTTTCTTT.

The chain combines TRBV7-2 with TRBJ2-3; 10 nucleotides align to TRBD1. The CDR3 sequence is 13 residues long. Germline CDR1 reads SGHTA; CDR2 reads FQGNSA. V was clipped by 8 bases and J by 3 bases; unmatched bases: 2. The CDR3 loop reads CASRTGGTDTQYF. The CDR3 nucleotides are TGTGCCAGCCGGACAGGGGGGACAGATACGCAGTATTTT.

A word on this clone: At one of its ends the junction is not consistent with the germline gene, which may arise from a read error. The chain is built from TRBV7-7 and TRBJ2-1; TRBD2 matches 7 bases. CDR3 length equals 15 residues. Germline V gene data show CDR1 as SSHAT and CDR2 as FNYEAQ (reference sequence). Written as DNA, the CDR3 is TGTGCTAGCAGCTTGTACCCGGGAGGAGACAATGAGCAGTTCTTC. Protein product: CASSLYPGGDNEQFF.

As concerns this clone: The DNA is left out, because the CDR3 cannot be placed on it with certainty; the CDR3 is given as TCRdb lists it. This chain connects TRBV24-1 to TRBJ2-3; the table's D call of TRBD2 was not tested on the DNA. The CDR3 spans 15 residues, counting both ends. In germline, CDR1 is KGHDR, CDR2 SFDVKD. The CDR3 spells CATSDFRGGTDTQYF.

The chain links TRBV19 to TRBJ2-1, with TRBD2 matching 9 bases. Germline CDR1 is LNHDA and CDR2 is SQIVND (reference sequence). V lost 10 bases, J lost 4 bases, and 5 bases stayed unmatched. The CDR3 is 13 residues long. CDR3 amino acids: CATGTSRYNEQFF. CDR3 DNA: TGTGCCACAGGGACTAGCCGTTACAATGAGCAGTTCTTC.

This chain joins TRBV11-2 and TRBJ2-7, with D possibly matching TRBD2 (7 bases). Trimming pared 3 bases from V and 3 bases from J, leaving 18 bases between. This CDR3 is built from 16 residues. Germline-derived CDR1 and CDR2 are SGHAT and FQNNGV. CDR3 coding DNA: TGTGCCAGCAGCTTGGGGGCGGGGGTCCATTACTACGAGCAGTACTTC. Its protein product is CASSLGAGVHYYEQYF.

V is TRBV12-3 or TRBV12-4 and J is TRBJ1-2; D might be TRBD1 (6 bases). This CDR3 is 13 amino acids long. Trimming stripped 5 bases from V and 10 bases from J, with 17 bases between. CDR3 sequence reads: CASSLMSQGAYTF. CDR3 DNA: TGTGCCAGCAGTCTAATGTCACAGGGTGCCTACACCTTC.

The rearrangement uses TRBV10-3 and TRBJ2-5, with 12 bases identical to TRBD2. V was clipped by 6 bases and J by 4 bases; unmatched bases: 12. CDR1 and CDR2 (germline): ENHRY, SYGVKD. The CDR3 runs to 17 residues. Here the CDR3 DNA reads TGTGCCATCAGGAGTGGTCTAGCGGGAGGGCCAGGAGAGACCCAGTACTTC. This gives the protein CAIRSGLAGGPGETQYF.

The CDR3 DNA follows: TGTGCCAGCAGCTTCAGGGGGGAAGGGTCTGGGGCCAACGTCCTGACTTTC. Translation gives CASSFRGEGSGANVLTF. The chain combines TRBV7-6 with TRBJ2-6; a weak D match, TRBD1 (7 bases). CDR1 is SGHVS and CDR2 is FNYEAQ in the germline V gene. The CDR3 is made up of 17 amino acids. V was clipped by 3 bases and J by 1 base, with 13 bases between them.

This rearrangement joins TRBV19 to TRBJ1-5; D might be TRBD1 (5 bases). The CDR3 is made up of 14 amino acids. CDR1 and CDR2 (germline): LNHDA, SQIVND (reference sequence). V was clipped by 5 bases and J by 8 bases, with 16 bases between them. As DNA, the CDR3 is TGTGCCAGTAGTGGGGGGGGAGCCTTGGAGCCCCAGCATTTT. As protein: CASSGGGALEPQHF. Drawing the rest from reference TRBV19 and TRBJ1-5, the complete variable domain is DGGITQSPKYLFRKEGQNVTLSCEQNLNHDAMYWYRQDPGQGLRLIYYSQIVNDFQKGDIAEGYSVSREKKESFPLTVTSAQKNPTAFYLCASSGGGALEPQHFGDGTRLSIL.

The chain combines TRBV6-2 or TRBV6-3 with TRBJ1-5, with 7 positions matching TRBD1. The germline V gene has CDR1 MNHEY and CDR2 SVGEGT. This CDR3 contains 18 residues. Trimming at V came to 4 bases and at J to 6 bases, leaving 18 bases not matched to a gene. The CDR3 protein is CASSSYLPGQTTVQPQHF. The CDR3 DNA is TGTGCCAGCAGTTCATATTTACCGGGACAGACGACCGTTCAGCCCCAGCATTTT.

The J gene is TRBJ2-4, the V gene TRBV2; 8 bases are shared with TRBD1. Germline CDR1 is SNHLY and CDR2 is FYNNEI. The CDR3 is 16 amino acids. Trimming cost V 3 bases and J 4 bases; bases outside gene matches: 8. CDR3 residues: CASSDQQGVGKNIQYF. The CDR3 nucleotides are TGTGCCAGCAGTGACCAACAGGGGGTAGGAAAAAACATTCAGTACTTC.

The chain uses TRBV10-3 and TRBJ2-1, with 16 bases that match TRBD2. Unmatched junction bases numbered 10, after V lost 10 bases and J lost 7 bases. This CDR3 has 16 residues. Germline V lookup: CDR1 ENHRY, CDR2 SYGVKD. Here the CDR3 reads CATGTSGGGLRNEQFF. For the CDR3, the DNA is TGTGCCACCGGGACTAGCGGGGGGGGATTGAGGAATGAGCAGTTCTTC.

The chain couples TRBV29-1 to TRBJ1-2; D is perhaps TRBD1 (6 bases). Per the germline V gene, CDR1 is SQVTM and CDR2 is ANQGSEA. With 4 bases removed from V and 4 bases from J, the gap between germline ends came to 13 bases. The CDR3 spans 13 residues. CDR3 loop: CSVGQAGLYGYTF. CDR3 DNA: TGCAGCGTTGGACAGGCCGGGCTCTATGGCTACACCTTC.

The rearrangement uses TRBV5-1 and TRBJ1-5; TRBD1 agrees at 8 bases. Trimming at V came to 4 bases and at J to 9 bases, leaving 6 bases not matched to a gene. Germline CDR1 reads SGHRS; CDR2 reads YFSETQ. The CDR3 runs 13 residues. CDR3 bases: TGCGCCAGCAGCCCAGGGGGCGAAGGGCCCCAGCATTTT. Translation gives CASSPGGEGPQHF.

The CDR3 is CATSDRGPEQFF. CDR3 bases: TGTGCCACCAGTGATAGGGGGCCTGAGCAGTTCTTC. The chain has TRBV24-1 and TRBJ2-1; the match to TRBD1 covers 7 bases. CDR1 is KGHDR and CDR2 is SFDVKD in the germline V gene. V trimming: 3 bases; J trimming: 9 bases; junction bases outside the gene matches: 1. There are 12 residues in the CDR3.

The CDR3 sequence: CASSERGETQYF. The CDR3 region has the DNA TGTGCCAGCAGTGAACGGGGGGAGACCCAGTACTTC. The chain combines TRBV2 with TRBJ2-5; maybe TRBD2 (6 bases). The ends were cut back, 2 bases at V and 5 bases at J, with 6 bases in the middle. The CDR3 has 12 amino acids. Germline CDR1 and CDR2: SNHLY and FYNNEI.

The gene calls are TRBV7-2 and TRBJ2-2; 7 bases align to TRBD2. The CDR3 extends over 14 amino acids. V was clipped by 1 base and J by 7 bases; unmatched bases: 3. Looked up from germline, CDR1 is SGHTA and CDR2 is FQGNSA. The CDR3 coding sequence is TGTGCCAGCAGCTTAGGCCTAGCGGTCGGGGAGCTGTTTTTT. Protein sequence: CASSLGLAVGELFF.

The V and J genes are TRBV29-1 and TRBJ2-1; 7 bases map to TRBD1. In germline, CDR1 is SQVTM, CDR2 ANQGSEA. V shed 7 bases and J 8 bases; nucleotides not matched to a gene: 5. CDR3 size: 11 residues. CDR3 coding DNA: TGCAGCGCCTTGACAGGGCATGAGCAGTTCTTC. It yields the protein CSALTGHEQFF.

In nucleotides, the CDR3 is TGTGCCAGCAGCAAAGAGCGGAACTCTCAACCCCGGGCCGATGGCTACACCTTC. This gives the protein CASSKERNSQPRADGYTF. V is TRBV21-1 and J is TRBJ1-2. TRBV21-1 is an annotated pseudogene. The CDR3 totals 18 residues.

This clone was found a few times. The V and J genes are TRBV10-3 and TRBJ2-5, with unresolved D. Germline V gene lookup returns CDR1 ENHRY and CDR2 SYGVKD. Trimming stripped 0 bases from V and 4 bases from J, with 12 bases between. There are 15 residues in the CDR3. CDR3 loop: CAISESASSAETQYF. The DNA for the CDR3 is TGTGCCATCAGTGAGTCGGCCTCCAGCGCAGAGACCCAGTACTTC.

In DNA form, the CDR3 reads TGTGCCAGCAGCCATTTTAAAGGGGGGGACGAGCAGTACTTC. It is translated as CASSHFKGGDEQYF. The chain couples TRBV3-1 (or the pseudogene TRBV3-2) to TRBJ2-7, with D possibly being TRBD2 (7 bases). The ends were cut back, 3 bases at V and 5 bases at J, with 14 bases in the middle. Germline CDR1 LGHDT, CDR2 YNNKEL (reference sequence). CDR3 length: 14 amino acids.

This chain connects TRBV11-3 to TRBJ2-1; the D gene is possibly TRBD2 (5 bases). The germline gives CDR1 SGHNT, CDR2 YENEEA. The CDR3 has 16 amino acids. Between the trimmed V and J ends, which lost 1 base and 1 base, there was a span of 11 bases. The CDR3 protein is CASSLVGIASYNEQFF. Here the CDR3 DNA reads TGTGCCAGCAGCTTAGTAGGGATAGCGTCCTACAATGAGCAGTTCTTC.

This sequence joins TRBV27 and TRBJ2-7; 9 positions match TRBD1. J was trimmed by 2 bases and V by 5 bases; bases with no gene match: 4. The germline gives CDR1 MNHEY, CDR2 SMNVEV (reference sequence). This CDR3 contains 14 residues. The DNA for the CDR3 is TGTGCCAGCAGTCCCGGACAGGGGCCCTACGAGCAGTACTTC. Amino acids: CASSPGQGPYEQYF.

J is TRBJ2-3 and V is TRBV5-1, with 10 bases that match TRBD2. V shed 4 bases, J shed 4 bases, and the junction held 9 bases outside the gene matches. Germline CDR1 and CDR2: SGHRS and YFSETQ. There are 16 residues in the CDR3. The CDR3 loop reads CASSERAGGLSDTQYF. CDR3 nucleotide sequence: TGCGCCAGCAGCGAGCGAGCGGGAGGGCTCTCAGATACGCAGTATTTT.

J is TRBJ2-3 and V is TRBV4-1; 8 positions match TRBD2. After removal of 1 base from V and 5 bases from J, the junction contained 8 bases not matched to a gene. CDR1 is MGHRA and CDR2 is YSYEKL in the germline V gene. This CDR3 is 16 amino acids long. CDR3: CASSQALRGDGDTQYF. The CDR3, as DNA: TGCGCCAGCAGCCAAGCGTTGCGGGGGGATGGAGATACGCAGTATTTT.

The genes are TRBV6-5 and TRBJ1-5, with a possible D match to TRBD1 (6 bases). Germline V gene sequence: CDR1 MNHEY, CDR2 SVGAGI. This CDR3 contains 15 residues. The ends were cut back, 6 bases at V and 4 bases at J, with 16 bases in the middle. In nucleotides, the CDR3 is TGTGCCAGCAGGCCACTTGACAGGAATAATCAGCCCCAGCATTTT. It translates to CASRPLDRNNQPQHF.

The V gene is TRBV6-1, the J gene TRBJ2-2; 8 bases fit TRBD2. The CDR3 consists of 20 residues. Trimming at V came to 1 base and at J to 4 bases, leaving 17 bases not matched to a gene. Germline V gene sequence: CDR1 MNHNS, CDR2 SASEGT. CDR3 coding DNA: TGTGCCAGCAGTGAAGATGTAGCGGGGACCTACCGATCGGGCACCGGGGAGCTGTTTTTT. This gives the protein CASSEDVAGTYRSGTGELFF.

This clone was seen once. The chain carries TRBV9 and TRBJ1-2; D might be TRBD1 (5 bases). The CDR3 is 15 amino acids. CDR1 and CDR2 (germline): SGDLS, YYNGEE. V was shortened by 0 bases and J by 2 bases, with 11 bases between the two germline ends. This chain's CDR3 is CASSVGGGVNYGYTF. The CDR3 DNA sequence: TGTGCCAGCAGCGTAGGCGGGGGAGTCAACTATGGCTACACCTTC.

This chain connects TRBV7-2 to TRBJ2-1; TRBD1 is a possible D gene (6 bases). Trimming removed 7 bases from V and 1 base from J, with 14 bases in between. From germline, CDR1 is SGHTA and CDR2 FQGNSA. The CDR3 runs to 15 residues. The CDR3 is CASTVGQISYNEQFF. CDR3 sequence (DNA): TGTGCCAGCACCGTCGGACAGATTTCCTACAATGAGCAGTTCTTC. The variable domain in full, completed from reference TRBV7-2 and TRBJ2-1, reads GAGVSQSPSNKVTEKGKDVELRCDPISGHTALYWYRQSLGQGLEFLIYFQGNSAPDKSGLPSDRFSAERTGGSVSTLTIQRTQQEDSAVYLCASTVGQISYNEQFFGPGTRLTVL.

This clone occurred once. V is TRBV30 and J is TRBJ2-1; 8 bases map to TRBD2. Germline loops: CDR1 GTSNPN, CDR2 SVGIG (reference sequence). Trimming removed 1 base from V and 10 bases from J; junction bases left unmatched: 9. The CDR3 is 14 residues long. The CDR3 DNA is TGTGCCTGGAGTGGGTCGGGAGGGCCTCGGGAGCAGTTCTTC. This gives the protein CAWSGSGGPREQFF.